Listed below are T cell receptor beta chains from one sample, sequenced in a study of response to subunit inactivated influenza vaccine. TCRdb itself ran the RT-PCR reads through MiXCR, one entry per CDR3 protein. This table has 800,000 to 1,000,000 distinct CDR3 sequences, around 20% appearing once. The material was PBMCs from blood, obtained approximately 5 days after vaccination. The receptors derive from a man between 45 and 60 years old who received an inactivated influenza vaccine. Both conserved end residues are part of each CDR3. D genes are given only for firm matches. Size is stated for part of the rows, as once, few or many counts, or as a class when the clone is expanded.

size,J,D,V,CDR3,DNA
many,TRBJ2-5,TRBD2,TRBV19,CASGEQGGETQYF,TGTGCCAGTGGAGAGCAGGGAGGGGAGACCCAGTACTTC
many,TRBJ2-7,TRBD1,TRBV7-2,CASKKDRLSYEQYF,TGTGCCAGCAAAAAGGACAGGCTCTCCTACGAGCAGTACTTC
once,TRBJ2-3,TRBD1,TRBV29-1,CSVGGGQGPDTQYF,TGCAGCGTTGGGGGGGGACAGGGCCCAGATACGCAGTATTTT
.,TRBJ2-7,TRBD1,TRBV5-1,CASSAPGQGFEQYF,TGCGCCAGCAGCGCCCCCGGACAGGGCTTCGAGCAGTACTTC
.,TRBJ2-1,.,TRBV20-1,CSASSQSSYNEQFF,TGCAGTGCTAGTTCCCAGAGCTCCTACAATGAGCAGTTCTTC
few,TRBJ2-1,TRBD1,TRBV7-2,CASSTGQASRQFF,TGTGCCAGCAGCACCGGACAGGCGTCACGGCAGTTCTTC
.,TRBJ1-6,.,TRBV25-1,CASWRGLSNSPLHF,TGTGCCAGCTGGCGGGGTTTATCTAATTCACCCCTCCACTTT
many,TRBJ1-5,TRBD1,TRBV20-1,CSARTGFNQPQHF,TGCAGTGCCAGGACAGGGTTCAATCAGCCCCAGCATTTT
few,TRBJ2-3,TRBD2,TRBV6-5,CASSYSTSLSTDTQYF,TGTGCCAGCAGTTACTCGACTAGCCTGAGCACAGATACGCAGTATTTT
many,TRBJ1-2,.,TRBV29-1,CSVEEFATATGYTF,TGCAGCGTTGAAGAATTCGCGACAGCCACTGGCTACACCTTC
.,TRBJ2-5,.,TRBV2,CASSAPQETQYF,TGTGCCAGCAGCGCCCCCCAAGAGACCCAGTACTTC
few,TRBJ1-1,.,TRBV20-1,CSARGWAVGAFF,TGCAGTGCTAGAGGGTGGGCCGTGGGGGCTTTCTTT
.,TRBJ2-5,.,TRBV11-3,CASSVGARRQETQYF,TGTGCCAGCAGTGTGGGGGCAAGAAGGCAAGAGACCCAGTACTTC
many,TRBJ1-2,.,TRBV4-3,CASSQVASYNYGYTF,TGCGCCAGCAGCCAAGTGGCCAGCTACAACTATGGCTACACCTTC
.,TRBJ2-5,TRBD2,TRBV15,CATSNGKSGGQETRYF,TGTGCCACCAGCAACGGAAAGAGCGGGGGGCAAGAGACCCGGTACTTC
.,TRBJ1-2,.,TRBV14,CASSQDWRGGYTF,TGTGCCAGCAGCCAAGATTGGAGGGGTGGCTACACCTTC
.,TRBJ2-7,.,TRBV4-2,CASSQAARYRHEQYF,TGTGCCAGCAGCCAAGCGGCTAGGTACCGGCACGAGCAGTACTTC
.,TRBJ2-1,TRBD2,TRBV24-1,CATSEGGRVNEQFF,TGTGCCACCAGTGAAGGCGGGAGGGTTAATGAGCAGTTCTTC
few,TRBJ2-3,TRBD2,TRBV6-1,CASSEGGTSGSADTQYF,TGTGCCAGCAGTGAAGGAGGGACTAGCGGGAGCGCAGATACGCAGTATTTT
few,TRBJ2-7,TRBD1,TRBV7-2,CASSLTPDRGYEQYF,TGTGCCAGCAGCCTGACACCGGACAGGGGATACGAGCAGTACTTC
few,TRBJ2-1,TRBD2,TRBV12-3/TRBV12-4,CASNLIGGLAGGEQFF,TGTGCCAGTAACCTAATTGGCGGACTAGCGGGAGGCGAGCAGTTCTTC
.,TRBJ2-5,TRBD2,TRBV7-2,CASSVGSAGGRETQYF,TGTGCCAGCAGCGTAGGAAGCGCGGGGGGGCGGGAGACCCAGTACTTC
.,TRBJ2-3,.,TRBV10-3,CAISEATSADTQYF,TGTGCCATCAGTGAGGCGACTTCCGCAGATACGCAGTATTTT
.,TRBJ2-1,.,TRBV25-1,CASSEVRDAYNEQFF,TGTGCCAGCAGTGAGGTCAGGGATGCCTACAATGAGCAGTTCTTC
few,TRBJ2-1,TRBD2,TRBV7-3,CASSLATSGEQFF,TGTGCCAGCAGCTTAGCTACTAGCGGTGAGCAGTTCTTC
few,TRBJ2-7,.,TRBV4-3,CASSQVNSRTYYEQYF,TGCGCCAGCAGCCAAGTCAATTCTCGGACGTACTACGAGCAGTACTTC
.,TRBJ2-4,.,TRBV7-2,CASSQRGGIQYF,TGTGCCAGCAGCCAGAGGGGAGGCATTCAGTACTTC
many,TRBJ1-4,.,TRBV7-9,CASSATGTANEKLFF,TGTGCCAGCAGCGCTACCGGGACGGCTAATGAAAAACTGTTTTTT
.,TRBJ2-5,.,TRBV12-3/TRBV12-4,CASSLGLRTEDQETQYF,TGTGCCAGCAGTTTGGGGCTTAGGACAGAGGACCAAGAGACCCAGTACTTC
many,TRBJ2-1,.,TRBV12-5,CASGLVPGGDEQFF,TGTGCTAGTGGTTTGGTACCCGGCGGCGATGAGCAGTTCTTC
.,TRBJ2-1,TRBD1,TRBV11-2,CASRPGQGKQFF,TGTGCCAGCAGACCGGGACAGGGAAAGCAGTTCTTC
.,TRBJ2-7,TRBD1,TRBV28,CASSSNRGRPYEQYF,TGTGCCAGCAGTTCAAACAGGGGTAGGCCCTACGAGCAGTACTTC
few,TRBJ2-4,TRBD2,TRBV12-3/TRBV12-4,CASTLAGGGNIQYF,TGTGCCAGCACCCTAGCGGGGGGGGGTAACATTCAGTACTTC
.,TRBJ2-1,TRBD2,TRBV5-6,CASSLAGRASHEQFF,TGTGCCAGCAGCTTAGCGGGGAGGGCCAGTCATGAGCAGTTCTTC
.,TRBJ2-7,TRBD2,TRBV20-1,CSALGLAGHYEQYF,TGCAGTGCTCTGGGACTAGCGGGACACTACGAGCAGTACTTC
.,TRBJ2-5,.,TRBV9,CASSVTGVARETQYF,TGTGCCAGCAGCGTCACCGGCGTGGCCCGAGAGACCCAGTACTTC
.,TRBJ2-7,TRBD1,TRBV18,CASSGQGAPGAGYEQYF,TGTGCCAGCTCCGGACAGGGGGCGCCGGGGGCCGGCTACGAGCAGTACTTC
.,TRBJ2-1,.,TRBV6-2/TRBV6-3,CASSEVLLSSYNEQFF,TGTGCCAGCAGTGAGGTACTACTGAGCTCCTACAATGAGCAGTTCTTC
many,TRBJ2-1,TRBD2,TRBV7-2,CASSPTSGGNNEQFF,TGTGCCAGCAGCCCGACTAGCGGGGGAAACAATGAGCAGTTCTTC
few,TRBJ1-3,.,TRBV5-1,CASSQGITGNTIYF,TGCGCCAGCAGCCAAGGGATAACTGGAAACACCATATATTTT
.,TRBJ1-1,.,TRBV29-1,CSVGGGYTEAFF,TGCAGCGTCGGGGGTGGTTACACTGAAGCTTTCTTT
.,TRBJ2-1,.,TRBV24-1,CATSDSGSSYNEQFF,TGTGCCACCAGTGATTCGGGGAGCTCCTACAATGAGCAGTTCTTC
.,TRBJ2-6,.,TRBV7-2,CASTIAEISGANVLTF,TGTGCCAGCACGATAGCGGAGATCTCTGGGGCCAACGTCCTGACTTTC
few,TRBJ2-7,TRBD2,TRBV25-1,CASSDTMWSGRLDEQYF,TGTGCCAGCAGTGATACGATGTGGAGCGGGAGACTAGACGAGCAGTACTTC
few,TRBJ2-7,TRBD2,TRBV2,CASSYTGLAPEQYF,TGTGCCAGCAGTTACACGGGACTAGCTCCCGAGCAGTACTTC
few,TRBJ2-1,TRBD1,TRBV20-1,CSARRQGSLSSYNEQFF,TGCAGTGCTAGAAGACAGGGCTCACTGAGCTCCTACAATGAGCAGTTCTTC
.,TRBJ2-3,.,TRBV5-1,CASSFSGSSTDTQYF,TGCGCCAGCAGCTTTTCGGGATCTAGCACAGATACGCAGTATTTT
.,TRBJ1-2,.,TRBV20-1,CSARQGTDYGYTF,TGCAGTGCCCGCCAGGGGACTGACTATGGCTACACCTTC
.,TRBJ2-5,TRBD1,TRBV20-1,CSARTGTETQYF,TGCAGTGCTCGGACAGGGACAGAGACCCAGTACTTC
.,TRBJ2-1,TRBD1,TRBV12-3/TRBV12-4,CASSGQGADNEQFF,TGTGCCAGCAGTGGACAGGGGGCAGACAATGAGCAGTTCTTC
.,TRBJ2-3,.,TRBV7-2,CASSLGARWSTDTQYF,TGTGCCAGCAGCTTAGGGGCCAGGTGGTCGACAGATACGCAGTATTTT
.,TRBJ2-3,TRBD1,TRBV4-1,CASSQVRDREGVAQYF,TGCGCCAGCAGCCAAGTTCGGGACAGGGAAGGAGTAGCGCAGTATTTT
.,TRBJ1-2,.,TRBV28,CASSLIRAHYGYTF,TGTGCCAGCAGCCTCATCAGGGCCCACTATGGCTACACCTTC
few,TRBJ2-1,TRBD2,TRBV24-1,CATSDLLAGGGNNEQFF,TGTGCCACCAGTGATCTCTTAGCGGGAGGGGGTAATAATGAGCAGTTCTTC
.,TRBJ2-7,.,TRBV4-1,CASSQVGALSYEQYF,TGCGCCAGCAGCCAAGTTGGGGCACTCTCCTACGAGCAGTACTTC